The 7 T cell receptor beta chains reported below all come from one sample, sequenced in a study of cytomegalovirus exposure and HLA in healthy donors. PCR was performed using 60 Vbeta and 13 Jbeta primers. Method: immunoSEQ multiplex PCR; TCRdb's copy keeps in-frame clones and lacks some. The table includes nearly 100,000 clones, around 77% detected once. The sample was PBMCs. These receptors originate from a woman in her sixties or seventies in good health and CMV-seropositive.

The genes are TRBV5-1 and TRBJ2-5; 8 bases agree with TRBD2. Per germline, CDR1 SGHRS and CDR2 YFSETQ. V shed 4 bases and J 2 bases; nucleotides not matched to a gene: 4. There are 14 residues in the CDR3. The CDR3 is CASSARLAQETQYF. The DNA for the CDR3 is TGCGCCAGCAGCGCGAGACTAGCGCAAGAGACCCAGTACTTC.

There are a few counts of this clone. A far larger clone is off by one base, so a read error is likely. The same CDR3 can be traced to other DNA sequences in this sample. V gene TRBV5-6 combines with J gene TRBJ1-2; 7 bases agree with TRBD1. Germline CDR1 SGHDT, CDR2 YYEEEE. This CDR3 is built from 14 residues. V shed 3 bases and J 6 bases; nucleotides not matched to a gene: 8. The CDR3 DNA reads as TGTGCCAGCAGCTGGTTGGACAGGACAGATGGCTACACCTTC. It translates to CASSWLDRTDGYTF.

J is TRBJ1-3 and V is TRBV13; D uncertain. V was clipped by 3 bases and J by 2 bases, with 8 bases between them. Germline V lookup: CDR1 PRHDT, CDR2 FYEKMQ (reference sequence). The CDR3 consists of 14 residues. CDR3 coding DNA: TGTGCCAGCAGCTTCCGGAGAGCTGGAAACACCATATATTTT. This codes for CASSFRRAGNTIYF.

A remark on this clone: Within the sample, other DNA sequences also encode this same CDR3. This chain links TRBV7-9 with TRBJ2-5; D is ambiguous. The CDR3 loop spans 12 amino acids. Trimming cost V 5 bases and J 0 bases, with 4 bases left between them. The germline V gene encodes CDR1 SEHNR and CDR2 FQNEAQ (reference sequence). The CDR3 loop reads CASSPYQETQYF. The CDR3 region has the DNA TGTGCCAGCAGCCCCTACCAAGAGACCCAGTACTTC.

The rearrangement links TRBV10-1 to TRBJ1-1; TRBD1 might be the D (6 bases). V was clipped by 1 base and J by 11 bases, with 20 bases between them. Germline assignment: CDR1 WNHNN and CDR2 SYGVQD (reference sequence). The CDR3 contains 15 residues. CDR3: CASSEFSGRDQGAFF. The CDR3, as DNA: TGCGCCAGCAGTGAGTTCTCGGGGAGGGATCAGGGGGCTTTCTTT.

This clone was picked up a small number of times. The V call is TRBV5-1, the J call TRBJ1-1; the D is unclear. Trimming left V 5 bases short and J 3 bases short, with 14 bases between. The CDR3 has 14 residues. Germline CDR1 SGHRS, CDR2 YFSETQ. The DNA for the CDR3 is TGCGCCAGCAGGCTGGTTTTCGGAGACACTGAAGCTTTCTTT. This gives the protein CASRLVFGDTEAFF.

Here the CDR3 DNA reads TGTGCCAGCAGCCCAGGACTGGGTTCAGATACGCAGTATTTT. Translation gives CASSPGLGSDTQYF. V gene TRBV9 combines with J gene TRBJ2-3; tentative D call: TRBD2 (5 bases). V gave up 4 bases and J gave up 4 bases, with 13 bases separating them. Germline V CDR1 and CDR2: SGDLS, YYNGEE. The CDR3 sequence is 14 residues long.